The present TCR beta chain was sequenced within a study of blood T cell repertoires in COVID-19. As for the study in general: Acute and convalescent COVID-19 specimens originated in the United States, Italy and Spain. The cDNA or gDNA used as material had been derived from T cells, B-cell-depleted T cells, or PBMCs.

Original handling: Researchers report that nucleated cell counts were estimated from reference gene primer amplification. Repertoires were generated with immunoSEQ multiplex PCR, while TCRdb's copy carries only in-frame clones and drops some. V and J calls and clone size are those listed in that table; D and trimming were worked out from the DNA. The sample consists of 63,000 or so clones, about 81% of them appearing once. The CDR3 is 17 residues long. Trimming removed 7 bases from V and 0 bases from J, with 19 bases in between. CDR1 MNHEY and CDR2 SMNVEV come from the germline V gene (reference sequence).

The rearrangement links TRBV27 to TRBJ2-1, with unresolved D. The receptor was isolated from a human donor in a cohort sampled during active COVID-19. Sequencing was carried out using peripheral blood. Here the CDR3 DNA reads TGTGCCAGCAAAGGCAGGCTCAGTCCGAGCTCCTACAATGAGCAGTTCTTC. Protein sequence: CASKGRLSPSSYNEQFF.